The sequence of this T cell receptor (beta chain) was determined in a study of T-cell reconstitution after alpha-beta-depleted transplantation in children. Whole-study results and caveats: Two months or so post-transplant, alpha-beta T cells reportedly derived from several hundred expanded graft clones.

Molecular barcoding with unique molecular identifiers was used for the TCRbeta library. A single record per CDR3 protein comes from TCRdb applying MiXCR to the PCR reads. The sample shows about 130,000 distinct CDR3 sequences, more than 9.5% of them seen only once. Germline CDR1 and CDR2: DFQATT and SNEGSKA (reference sequence). CDR3 length: 14 amino acids. V shed 3 bases and J shed 2 bases, with 12 bases lying between them. This clonotype has a handful of counts. Its antigen is unidentified. This TCR derives from a girl in the first two years of life who had a stem cell transplant for combined immunodeficiency, so the T cells may come from the graft donor. The starting material was PBMCs, mostly from graft donor cells, obtained 180 days after TCRalphabeta/CD19-depleted stem cell transplant. The chain employs TRBV20-1 and TRBJ2-3; maybe TRBD2 (6 bases). The CDR3 reads CSASVVAVTDTQYF. CDR3 in DNA: TGCAGTGCTAGCGTGGTAGCGGTCACAGATACGCAGTATTTT.